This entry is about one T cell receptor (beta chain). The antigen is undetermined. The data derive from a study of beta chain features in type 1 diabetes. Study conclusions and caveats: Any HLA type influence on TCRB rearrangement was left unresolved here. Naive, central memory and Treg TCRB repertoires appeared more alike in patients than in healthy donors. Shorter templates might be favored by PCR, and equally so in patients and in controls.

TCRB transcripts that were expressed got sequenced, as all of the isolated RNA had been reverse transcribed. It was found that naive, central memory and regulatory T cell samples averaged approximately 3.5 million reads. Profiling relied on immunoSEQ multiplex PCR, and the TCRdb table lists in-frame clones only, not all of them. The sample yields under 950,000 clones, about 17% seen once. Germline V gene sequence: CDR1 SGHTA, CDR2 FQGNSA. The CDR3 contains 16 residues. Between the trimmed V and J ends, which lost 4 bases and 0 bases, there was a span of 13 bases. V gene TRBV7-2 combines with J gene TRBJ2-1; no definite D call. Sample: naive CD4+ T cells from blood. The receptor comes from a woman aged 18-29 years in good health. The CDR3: CASSSLTLRSYNEQFF. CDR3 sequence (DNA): TGTGCCAGCAGCTCCCTGACTCTACGCTCCTACAATGAGCAGTTCTTC.